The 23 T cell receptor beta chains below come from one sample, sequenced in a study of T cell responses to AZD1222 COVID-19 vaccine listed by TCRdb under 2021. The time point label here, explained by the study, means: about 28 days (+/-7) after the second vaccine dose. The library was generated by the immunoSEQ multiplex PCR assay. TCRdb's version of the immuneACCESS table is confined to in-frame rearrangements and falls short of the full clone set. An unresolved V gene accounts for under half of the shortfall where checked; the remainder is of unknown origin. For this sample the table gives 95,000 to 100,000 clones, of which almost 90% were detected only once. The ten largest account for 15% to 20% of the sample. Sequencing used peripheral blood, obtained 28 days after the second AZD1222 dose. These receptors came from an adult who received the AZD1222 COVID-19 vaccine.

In DNA, the CDR3 is TGTGCCAGCAGTGATAGGGTAAATCAGCCCCAGCATTTT. Translation: CASSDRVNQPQHF. The chain is built from TRBV6-1 and TRBJ1-5; D not certain. The CDR3 runs 13 residues. Trimming removed 3 bases at V and 4 bases at J, with 7 bases between. CDR1 MNHNS and CDR2 SASEGT come from the germline V gene.

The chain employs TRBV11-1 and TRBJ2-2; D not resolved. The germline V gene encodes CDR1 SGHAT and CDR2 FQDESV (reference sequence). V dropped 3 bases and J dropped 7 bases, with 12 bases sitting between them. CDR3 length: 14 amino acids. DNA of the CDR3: TGTGCCAGCAGCTTGGGCAGCAACCTCGGGGAGCTGTTTTTT. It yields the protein CASSLGSNLGELFF.

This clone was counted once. CDR3 sequence: CSASASADEQFF. In DNA, the CDR3 is TGCAGTGCTAGTGCGTCGGCCGATGAGCAGTTCTTC. This sequence joins TRBV20-1 and TRBJ2-1; D gene ambiguous. Trimming took off 3 bases at V and 8 bases at J, with 11 bases between the two ends. Germline CDR1 reads DFQATT; CDR2 reads SNEGSKA (reference sequence). This CDR3 is built from 12 residues.

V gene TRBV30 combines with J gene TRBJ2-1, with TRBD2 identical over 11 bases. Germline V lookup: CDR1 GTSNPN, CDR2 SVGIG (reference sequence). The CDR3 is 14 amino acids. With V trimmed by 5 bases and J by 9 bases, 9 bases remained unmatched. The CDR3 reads CAWQLLAGVAEQFF. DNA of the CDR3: TGTGCCTGGCAATTACTAGCGGGAGTTGCTGAGCAGTTCTTC.

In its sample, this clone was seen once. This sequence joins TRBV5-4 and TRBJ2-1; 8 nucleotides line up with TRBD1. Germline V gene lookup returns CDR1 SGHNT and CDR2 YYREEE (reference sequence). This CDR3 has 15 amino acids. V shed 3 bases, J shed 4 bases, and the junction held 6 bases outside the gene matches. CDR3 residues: CASSSPTGEYNEQFF. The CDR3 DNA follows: TGTGCCAGCAGCTCCCCGACAGGGGAATACAATGAGCAGTTCTTC.

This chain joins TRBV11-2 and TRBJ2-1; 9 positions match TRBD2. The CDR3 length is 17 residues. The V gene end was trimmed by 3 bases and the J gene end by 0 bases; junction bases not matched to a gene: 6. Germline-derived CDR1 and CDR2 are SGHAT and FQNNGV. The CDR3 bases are TGTGCCAGCAGCTTCAATAGCGGGAGTACCTCCTACAATGAGCAGTTCTTC. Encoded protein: CASSFNSGSTSYNEQFF.

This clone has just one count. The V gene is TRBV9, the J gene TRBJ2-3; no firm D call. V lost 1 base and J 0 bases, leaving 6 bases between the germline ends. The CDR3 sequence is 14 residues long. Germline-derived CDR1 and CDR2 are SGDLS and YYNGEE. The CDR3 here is CASSVYASTDTQYF. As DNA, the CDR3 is TGTGCCAGCAGCGTATATGCTAGCACAGATACGCAGTATTTT.

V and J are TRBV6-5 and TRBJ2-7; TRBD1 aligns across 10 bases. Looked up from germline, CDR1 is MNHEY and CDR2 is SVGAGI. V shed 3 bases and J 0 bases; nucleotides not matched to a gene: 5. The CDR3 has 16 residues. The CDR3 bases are TGTGCCAGCAGTTATGACAGGGGGCCCCACTCCTACGAGCAGTACTTC. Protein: CASSYDRGPHSYEQYF.

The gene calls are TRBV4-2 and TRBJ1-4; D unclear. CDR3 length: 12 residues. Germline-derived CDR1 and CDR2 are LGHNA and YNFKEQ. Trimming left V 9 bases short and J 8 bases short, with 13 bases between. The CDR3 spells CASTGENEKLFF. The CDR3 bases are TGTGCCAGTACCGGGGAGAACGAAAAACTGTTTTTT.

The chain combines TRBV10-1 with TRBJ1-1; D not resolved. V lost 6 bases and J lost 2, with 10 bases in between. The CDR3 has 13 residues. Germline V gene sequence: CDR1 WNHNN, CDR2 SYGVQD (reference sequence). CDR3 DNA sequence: TGCGCCAGCAGGTTAACGGGAAACACTGAAGCTTTCTTT. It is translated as CASRLTGNTEAFF.

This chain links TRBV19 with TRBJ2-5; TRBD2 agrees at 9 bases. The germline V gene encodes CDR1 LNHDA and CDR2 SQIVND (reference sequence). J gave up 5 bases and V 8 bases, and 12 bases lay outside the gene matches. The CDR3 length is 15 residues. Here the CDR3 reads CASLAAGGPSETQYF. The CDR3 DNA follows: TGTGCCAGTTTAGCGGCGGGAGGGCCCAGTGAGACCCAGTACTTC.

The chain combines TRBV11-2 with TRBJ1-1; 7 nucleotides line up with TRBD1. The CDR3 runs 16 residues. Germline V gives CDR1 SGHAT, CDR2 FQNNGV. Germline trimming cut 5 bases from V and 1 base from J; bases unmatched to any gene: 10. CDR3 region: CASSVRGTAENTEAFF. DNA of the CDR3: TGTGCCAGCAGCGTACGGGGGACAGCGGAGAACACTGAAGCTTTCTTT.

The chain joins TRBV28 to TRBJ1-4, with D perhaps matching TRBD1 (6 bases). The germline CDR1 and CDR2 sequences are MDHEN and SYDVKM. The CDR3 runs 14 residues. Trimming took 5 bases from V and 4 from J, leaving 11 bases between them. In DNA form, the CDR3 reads TGTGCCAGCAGTCCAGGACAGAGTAATGAAAAACTGTTTTTT. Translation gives CASSPGQSNEKLFF.

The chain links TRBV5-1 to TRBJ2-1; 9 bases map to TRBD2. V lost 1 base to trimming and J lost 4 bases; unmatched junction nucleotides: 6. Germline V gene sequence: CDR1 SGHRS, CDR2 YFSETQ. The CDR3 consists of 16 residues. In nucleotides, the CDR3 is TGCGCCAGCAGCTTGTTGTCTAGCGGGGAATACAATGAGCAGTTCTTC. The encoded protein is CASSLLSSGEYNEQFF.

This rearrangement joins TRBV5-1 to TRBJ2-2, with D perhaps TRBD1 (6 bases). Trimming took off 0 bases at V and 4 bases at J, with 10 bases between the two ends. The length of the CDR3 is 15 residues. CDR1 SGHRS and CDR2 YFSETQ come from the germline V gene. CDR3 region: CASSLAVGGTGELFF. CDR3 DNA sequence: TGCGCCAGCAGCTTGGCCGTAGGGGGCACCGGGGAGCTGTTTTTT.

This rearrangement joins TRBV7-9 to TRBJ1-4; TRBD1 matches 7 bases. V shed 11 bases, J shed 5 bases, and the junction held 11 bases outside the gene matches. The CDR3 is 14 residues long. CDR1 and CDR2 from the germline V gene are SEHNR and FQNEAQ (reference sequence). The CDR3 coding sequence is TGTGCCGGCGGAGACAGGGTAGGGAATGAAAAACTGTTTTTT. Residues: CAGGDRVGNEKLFF.

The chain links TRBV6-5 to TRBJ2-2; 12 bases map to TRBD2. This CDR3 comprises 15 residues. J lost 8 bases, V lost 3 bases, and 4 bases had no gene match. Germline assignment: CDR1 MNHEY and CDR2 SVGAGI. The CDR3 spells CASSYGLAGRGELFF. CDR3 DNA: TGTGCCAGCAGTTATGGACTAGCGGGGCGGGGGGAGCTGTTTTTT.

Here the CDR3 reads CASSPQDWNQPQHF. Written as DNA, the CDR3 is TGTGCCAGCAGCCCCCAGGACTGGAATCAGCCCCAGCATTTT. V and J are TRBV7-9 and TRBJ1-5; D call uncertain. Germline V gene data show CDR1 as SEHNR and CDR2 as FQNEAQ (reference sequence). The CDR3 consists of 14 residues. With 5 bases removed from V and 4 bases from J, the gap between germline ends came to 12 bases. Full variable domain (remainder filled in from reference TRBV7-9 and TRBJ1-5): DTGVSQNPRHKITKRGQNVTFRCDPISEHNRLYWYRQTLGQGPEFLTYFQNEAQLEKSRLLSDRFSAERPKGSFSTLEIQRTEQGDSAMYLCASSPQDWNQPQHFGDGTRLSIL.

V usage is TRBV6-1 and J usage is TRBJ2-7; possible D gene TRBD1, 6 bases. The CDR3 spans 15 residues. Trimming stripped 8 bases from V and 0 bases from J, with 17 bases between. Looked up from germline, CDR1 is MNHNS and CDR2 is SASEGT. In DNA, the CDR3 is TGTGCCAGCGCATACGGGACAAAAGCCTCCTACGAGCAGTACTTC. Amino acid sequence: CASAYGTKASYEQYF.

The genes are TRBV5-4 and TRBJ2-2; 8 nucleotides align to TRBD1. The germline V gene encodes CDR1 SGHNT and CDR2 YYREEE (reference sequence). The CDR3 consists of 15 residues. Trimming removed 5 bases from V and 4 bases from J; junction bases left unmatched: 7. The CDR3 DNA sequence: TGTGCCAGCAGACACGGACAGGGCCCCACCGGGGAGCTGTTTTTT. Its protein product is CASRHGQGPTGELFF.

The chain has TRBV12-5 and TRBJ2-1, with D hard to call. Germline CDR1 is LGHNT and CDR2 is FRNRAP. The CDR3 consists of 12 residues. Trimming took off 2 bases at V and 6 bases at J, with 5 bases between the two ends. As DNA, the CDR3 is TGTGCTAGTGGTTTGTGGGGCAATGAGCAGTTCTTC. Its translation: CASGLWGNEQFF.

CDR3 protein: CASSPAVIYEQFF. The CDR3 DNA follows: TGTGCCAGCAGCCCCGCCGTGATCTATGAGCAGTTCTTC. The chain joins TRBV3-1 (or the pseudogene TRBV3-2) to TRBJ2-1, with no clear D. The V end was cut by 4 bases, the J end by 8 bases, with 12 bases between. Germline V gene sequence: CDR1 LGHDT, CDR2 YNNKEL (reference sequence). The CDR3 is 13 residues long.

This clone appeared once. This CDR3 is CATSRDLGAAYEQYF. Written as DNA, the CDR3 is TGTGCCACCAGCAGAGATCTAGGGGCCGCCTACGAGCAGTACTTC. This chain links TRBV15 with TRBJ2-7; D is possibly TRBD1 (5 bases). The CDR3 is 15 residues long. Trimming shortened V by 0 bases and J by 2 bases, and 11 bases separated the two germline ends. The germline V gene has CDR1 LNHNV and CDR2 YYDKDF (reference sequence).